Following are 5 T cell receptor beta chains from one sample sequenced in a study of blood T cells in healthy people across ages. A second PCR, run for 7 to 11 cycles, used a sample-barcoded 5' primer plus a J-beta primer mix. One entry per CDR3 protein results from TCRdb running MiXCR on the 5' RACE reads. The sample holds fewer than 1,200,000 distinct CDR3 sequences, almost 25% seen once. These sequences were also reported in another study, on T cells of mothers and their children.

The material sequenced was blood. These receptor sequences come from a girl aged 2 to 10 in good health.

This clonotype was seen only a few times. The chain uses TRBV18 and TRBJ2-5; 10 bases are shared with TRBD1. The CDR3 has 15 residues. V lost 3 bases to trimming and J lost 2 bases; unmatched junction nucleotides: 3. In germline, CDR1 is KGHSH, CDR2 LQKENI. CDR3 nucleotide sequence: TGTGCCAGCTCACCCGGGACAGGGGCTCAAGAGACCCAGTACTTC. As protein: CASSPGTGAQETQYF.

This clonotype was counted between two and nine times. This sequence joins TRBV10-3 and TRBJ2-5; 8 nucleotides align to TRBD2. V lost 10 bases and J lost 1; bases outside the gene matches: 8. This CDR3 contains 14 residues. Germline V gene sequence: CDR1 ENHRY, CDR2 SYGVKD. Here the CDR3 reads CATDSGDSQETQYF. Written as DNA, the CDR3 is TGTGCCACCGATAGCGGGGATTCCCAAGAGACCCAGTACTTC.

V and J are TRBV5-1 and TRBJ2-1; no firm D call. V gave up 4 bases and J gave up 5 bases, with 13 bases separating them. The CDR3 has 14 amino acids. Germline assignment: CDR1 SGHRS and CDR2 YFSETQ. The CDR3 protein is CASSLLERHNEQFF. The CDR3 region has the DNA TGCGCCAGCAGCCTCCTGGAGCGCCACAATGAGCAGTTCTTC.

The chain has TRBV2 and TRBJ1-5; D is possibly TRBD1 (5 bases). V gave up 8 bases and J gave up 6 bases, with 11 bases separating them. The CDR3 totals 12 residues. The germline V gene has CDR1 SNHLY and CDR2 FYNNEI. The CDR3 protein is CASGRQSQPQHF. CDR3 DNA sequence: TGTGCCAGCGGGAGACAGAGTCAGCCCCAGCATTTT.

As for this clonotype: The junction departs from germline at one end; a sequencing error may be responsible. The chain carries TRBV28 and TRBJ2-7; a possible D gene is TRBD1 (6 bases). The CDR3 loop spans 17 amino acids. Germline values: CDR1 MDHEN, CDR2 SYDVKM. The CDR3 coding sequence is TGTGCCAGCGAAAAAAACTCAGGGACAAACAGATTCTACGAGCGGTACTTC. It encodes CASEKNSGTNRFYERYF.